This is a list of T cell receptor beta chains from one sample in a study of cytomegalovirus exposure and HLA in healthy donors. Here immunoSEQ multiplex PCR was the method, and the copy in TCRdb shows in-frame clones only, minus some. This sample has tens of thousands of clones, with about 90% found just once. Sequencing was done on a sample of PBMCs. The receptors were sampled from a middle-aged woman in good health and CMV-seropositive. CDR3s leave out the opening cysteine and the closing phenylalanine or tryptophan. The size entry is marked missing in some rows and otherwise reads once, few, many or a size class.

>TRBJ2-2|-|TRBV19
ASSVPTSGRGAGELF
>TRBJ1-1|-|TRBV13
ASSAGTGVLGNTEAF
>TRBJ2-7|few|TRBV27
ASSRTGGAYEQY
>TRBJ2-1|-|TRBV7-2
ASSREGGGPTGEQF
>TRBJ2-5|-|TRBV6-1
ASSPSAGQETQY
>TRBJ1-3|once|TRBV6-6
ASGKDSLYNTIY
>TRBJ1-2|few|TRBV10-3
AISDAGRGYT
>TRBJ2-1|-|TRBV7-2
ASSPQASGRNEQF
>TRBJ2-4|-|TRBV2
ASSRENIQY
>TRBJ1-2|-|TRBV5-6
ASSFGGLWSTLNYGYT
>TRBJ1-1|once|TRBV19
ASNEGVNVNTEAF
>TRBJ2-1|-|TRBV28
ASSSKASGRTYNEQF
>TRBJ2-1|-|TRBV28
ASSLGTMREAYEQF
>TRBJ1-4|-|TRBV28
ASSFQTGGEKLF
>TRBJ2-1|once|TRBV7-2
ASSPGGLVGGEQF
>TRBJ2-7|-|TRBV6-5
ASSYQDRGPYEQY
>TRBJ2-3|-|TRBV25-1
ASSDPRQGTDTQY
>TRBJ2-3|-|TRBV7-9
ASSLGGGVTDTQY
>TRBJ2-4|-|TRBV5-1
ASSLVGQGSGGNQY
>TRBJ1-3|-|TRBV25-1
ASSARNSGNTIY